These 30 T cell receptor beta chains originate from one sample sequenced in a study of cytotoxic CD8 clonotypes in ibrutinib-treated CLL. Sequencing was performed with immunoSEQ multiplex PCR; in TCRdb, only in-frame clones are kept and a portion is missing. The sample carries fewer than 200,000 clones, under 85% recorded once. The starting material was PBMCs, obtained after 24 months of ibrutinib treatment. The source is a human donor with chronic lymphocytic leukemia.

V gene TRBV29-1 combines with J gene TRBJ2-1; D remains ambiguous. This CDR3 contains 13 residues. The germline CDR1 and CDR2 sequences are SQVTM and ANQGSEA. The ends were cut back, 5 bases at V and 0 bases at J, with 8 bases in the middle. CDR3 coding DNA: TGCAGCGTTCGACAAGACTCCTACAATGAGCAGTTCTTC. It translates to CSVRQDSYNEQFF.

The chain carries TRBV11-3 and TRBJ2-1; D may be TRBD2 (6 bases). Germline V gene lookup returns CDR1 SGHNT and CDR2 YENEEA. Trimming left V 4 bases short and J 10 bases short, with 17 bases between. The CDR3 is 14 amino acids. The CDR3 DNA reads TGTGCCAGCAGCTCAGCCACGACTAGTCGAGAGCAGTTCTTC. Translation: CASSSATTSREQFF.

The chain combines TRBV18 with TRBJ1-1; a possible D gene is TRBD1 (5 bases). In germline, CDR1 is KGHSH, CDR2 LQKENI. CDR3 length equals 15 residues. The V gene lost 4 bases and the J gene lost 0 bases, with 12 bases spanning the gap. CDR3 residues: CASSLRQLMNTEAFF. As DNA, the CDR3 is TGTGCCAGCTCACTCCGACAGTTAATGAACACTGAAGCTTTCTTT.

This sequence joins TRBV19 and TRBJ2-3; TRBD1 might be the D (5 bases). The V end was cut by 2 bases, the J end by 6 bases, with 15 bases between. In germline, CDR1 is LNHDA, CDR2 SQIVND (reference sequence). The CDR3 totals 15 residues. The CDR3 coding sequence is TGTGCCAGTAGTATAAAATGGGGCAGAAGTGATACGCAGTATTTT. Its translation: CASSIKWGRSDTQYF.

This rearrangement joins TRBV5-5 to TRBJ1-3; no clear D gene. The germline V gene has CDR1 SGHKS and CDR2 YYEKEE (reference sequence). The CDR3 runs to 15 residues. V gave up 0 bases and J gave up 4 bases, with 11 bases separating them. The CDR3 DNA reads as TGTGCCAGCAGCTTGGGCCCCAGTGGCGGAAACACCATATATTTT. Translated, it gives CASSLGPSGGNTIYF.

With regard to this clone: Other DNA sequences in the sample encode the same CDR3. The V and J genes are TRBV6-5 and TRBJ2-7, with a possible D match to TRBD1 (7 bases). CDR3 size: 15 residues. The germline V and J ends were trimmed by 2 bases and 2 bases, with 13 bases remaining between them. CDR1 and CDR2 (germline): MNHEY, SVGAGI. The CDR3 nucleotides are TGTGCCAGCAGTTACAGGCAGGGGGGTCCCTACGAGCAGTACTTC. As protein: CASSYRQGGPYEQYF.

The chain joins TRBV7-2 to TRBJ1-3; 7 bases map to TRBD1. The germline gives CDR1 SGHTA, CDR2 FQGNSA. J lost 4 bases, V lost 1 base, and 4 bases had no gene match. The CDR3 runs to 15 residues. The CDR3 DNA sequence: TGTGCCAGCAGCTTAGGACAGGGTCGCGGAAACACCATATATTTT. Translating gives CASSLGQGRGNTIYF.

The CDR3: CASSLTATIGYTF. The CDR3 nucleotides are TGTGCCAGCAGCCTGACAGCCACAATTGGCTACACCTTC. The chain has TRBV6-1 and TRBJ1-2; D possibly corresponds to TRBD1 (5 bases). The V end lost 6 bases, the J end lost 7 bases, and 15 bases lay between the germline ends. The CDR3 totals 13 residues. CDR1 and CDR2 (germline): MNHNS, SASEGT.

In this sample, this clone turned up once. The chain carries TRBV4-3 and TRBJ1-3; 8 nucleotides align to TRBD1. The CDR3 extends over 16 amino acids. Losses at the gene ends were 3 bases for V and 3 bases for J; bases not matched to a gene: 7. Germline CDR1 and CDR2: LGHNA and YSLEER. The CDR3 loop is CASSQDGQGSGNTIYF. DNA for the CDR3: TGCGCCAGCAGCCAGGACGGACAGGGAAGTGGAAACACCATATATTTT.

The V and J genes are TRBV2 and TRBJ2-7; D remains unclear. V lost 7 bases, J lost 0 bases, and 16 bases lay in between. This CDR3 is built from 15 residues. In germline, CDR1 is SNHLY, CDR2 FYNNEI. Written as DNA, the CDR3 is TGTGCCAGCACGAGGAAGGGCCCAGGCTCCTACGAGCAGTACTTC. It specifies CASTRKGPGSYEQYF.

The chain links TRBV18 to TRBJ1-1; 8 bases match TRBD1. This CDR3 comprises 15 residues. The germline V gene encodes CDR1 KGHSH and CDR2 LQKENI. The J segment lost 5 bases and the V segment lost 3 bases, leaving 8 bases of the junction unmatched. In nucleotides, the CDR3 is TGTGCCAGCTCACCGACAGGGGTATGGAAAACTGAAGCTTTCTTT. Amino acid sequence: CASSPTGVWKTEAFF.

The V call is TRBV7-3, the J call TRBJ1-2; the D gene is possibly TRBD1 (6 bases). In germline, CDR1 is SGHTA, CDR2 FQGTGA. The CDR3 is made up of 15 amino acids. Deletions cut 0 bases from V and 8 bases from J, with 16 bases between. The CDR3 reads CASSLTATGRWGYTF. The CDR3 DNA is TGTGCCAGCAGCTTAACCGCGACAGGCCGGTGGGGCTACACCTTC.

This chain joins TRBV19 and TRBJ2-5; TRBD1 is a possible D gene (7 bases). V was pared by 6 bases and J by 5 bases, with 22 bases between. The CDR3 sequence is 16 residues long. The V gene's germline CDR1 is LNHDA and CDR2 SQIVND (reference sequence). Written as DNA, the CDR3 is TGTGCCAGTAGCGCTCTCGGAGGGGGCAAGAGGGAGACCCAGTACTTC. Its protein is CASSALGGGKRETQYF. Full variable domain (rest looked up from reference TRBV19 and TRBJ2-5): DGGITQSPKYLFRKEGQNVTLSCEQNLNHDAMYWYRQDPGQGLRLIYYSQIVNDFQKGDIAEGYSVSREKKESFPLTVTSAQKNPTAFYLCASSALGGGKRETQYFGPGTRLLVL.

The CDR3: CASSTLGVAYEQYF. CDR3 coding DNA: TGTGCCAGCAGTACTCTAGGGGTCGCCTACGAGCAGTACTTC. The J gene is TRBJ2-7, the V gene TRBV28; D is possibly TRBD1 (5 bases). The V end lost 5 bases, the J end lost 2 bases, and 13 bases lay between the germline ends. CDR3 length equals 14 residues. The germline gives CDR1 MDHEN, CDR2 SYDVKM. Drawing the rest from reference TRBV28 and TRBJ2-7, the complete variable domain is DVKVTQSSRYLVKRTGEKVFLECVQDMDHENMFWYRQDPGLGLRLIYFSYDVKMKEKGDIPEGYSVSREKKERFSLILESASTNQTSMYLCASSTLGVAYEQYFGPGTRLTVT.

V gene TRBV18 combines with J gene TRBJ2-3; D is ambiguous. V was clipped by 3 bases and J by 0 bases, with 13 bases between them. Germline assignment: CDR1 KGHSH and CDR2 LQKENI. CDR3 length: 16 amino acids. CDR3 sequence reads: CASSPSFVTSTDTQYF. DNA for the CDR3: TGTGCCAGCTCACCTTCGTTCGTAACTAGCACAGATACGCAGTATTTT.

CDR3 amino acids: CASQRGQGNEKLFF. CDR3 nucleotides: TGTGCCAGCCAGAGGGGGCAAGGAAATGAAAAACTGTTTTTT. The chain carries TRBV5-6 and TRBJ1-4; TRBD1 matches 7 bases. This CDR3 is built from 14 residues. Trimming at V came to 7 bases and at J to 5 bases, leaving 8 bases not matched to a gene. CDR1 and CDR2 (germline): SGHDT, YYEEEE.

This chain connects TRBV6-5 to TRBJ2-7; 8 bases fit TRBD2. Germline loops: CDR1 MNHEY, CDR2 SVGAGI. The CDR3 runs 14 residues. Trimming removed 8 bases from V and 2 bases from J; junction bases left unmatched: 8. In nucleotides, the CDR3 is TGTGCCAGCCCCCGGCGGGGGGAAGCCTACGAGCAGTACTTC. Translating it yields CASPRRGEAYEQYF.

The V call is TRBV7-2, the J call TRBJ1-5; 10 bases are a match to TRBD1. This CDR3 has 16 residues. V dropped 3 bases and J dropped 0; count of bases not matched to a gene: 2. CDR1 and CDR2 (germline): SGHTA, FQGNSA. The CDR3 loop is CASSLGQGYSNQPQHF. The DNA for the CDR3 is TGTGCCAGCAGCTTGGGACAGGGGTATAGCAATCAGCCCCAGCATTTT.

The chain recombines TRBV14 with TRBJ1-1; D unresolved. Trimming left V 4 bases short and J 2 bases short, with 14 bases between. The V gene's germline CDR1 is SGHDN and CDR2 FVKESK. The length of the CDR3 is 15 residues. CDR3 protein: CASSLHAVLNTEAFF. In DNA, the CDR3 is TGTGCCAGCAGCCTTCACGCGGTACTTAACACTGAAGCTTTCTTT.

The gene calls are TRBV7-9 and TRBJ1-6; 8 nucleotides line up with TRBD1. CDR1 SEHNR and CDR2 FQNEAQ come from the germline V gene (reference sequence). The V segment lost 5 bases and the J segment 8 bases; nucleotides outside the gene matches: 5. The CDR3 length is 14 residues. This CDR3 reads CASSTDRGHSPLHF. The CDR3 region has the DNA TGTGCCAGCAGCACAGACAGGGGTCATTCACCCCTCCACTTT.

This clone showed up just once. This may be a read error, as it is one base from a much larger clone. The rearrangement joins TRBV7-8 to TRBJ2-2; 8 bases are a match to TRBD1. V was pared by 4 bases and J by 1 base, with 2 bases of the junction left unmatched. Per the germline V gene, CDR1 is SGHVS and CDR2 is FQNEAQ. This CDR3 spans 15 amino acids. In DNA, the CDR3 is TGTGCCAGCAGCTCCGGGACAGGGAACACCGGGGAGCTGTTTTTT. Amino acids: CASSSGTGNTGELFF.

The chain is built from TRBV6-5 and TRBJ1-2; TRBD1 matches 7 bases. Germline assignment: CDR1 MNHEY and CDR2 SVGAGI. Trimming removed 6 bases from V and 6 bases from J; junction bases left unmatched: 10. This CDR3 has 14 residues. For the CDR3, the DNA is TGTGCCAGCAGCGGAAGGGTACAGGGGAATGGCTACACCTTC. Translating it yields CASSGRVQGNGYTF.

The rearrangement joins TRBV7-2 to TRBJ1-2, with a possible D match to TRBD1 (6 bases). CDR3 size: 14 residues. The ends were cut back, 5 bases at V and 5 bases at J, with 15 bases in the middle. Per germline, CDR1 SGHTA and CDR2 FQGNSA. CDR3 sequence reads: CASSVSGTYYGYTF. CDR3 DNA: TGTGCCAGCAGCGTATCCGGGACATATTATGGCTACACCTTC.

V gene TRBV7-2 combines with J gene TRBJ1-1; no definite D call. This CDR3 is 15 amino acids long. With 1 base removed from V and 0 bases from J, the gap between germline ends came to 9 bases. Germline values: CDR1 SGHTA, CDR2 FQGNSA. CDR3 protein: CASSLGSSMNTEAFF. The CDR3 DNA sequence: TGTGCCAGCAGCTTAGGGTCCAGCATGAACACTGAAGCTTTCTTT.

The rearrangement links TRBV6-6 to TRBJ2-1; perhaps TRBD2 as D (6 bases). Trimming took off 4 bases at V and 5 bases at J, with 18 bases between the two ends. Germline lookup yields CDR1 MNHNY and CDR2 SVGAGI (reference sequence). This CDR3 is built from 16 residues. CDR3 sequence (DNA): TGTGCCAGCAGTTCTCCCGGTACGGGAGTGAACAATGAGCAGTTCTTC. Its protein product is CASSSPGTGVNNEQFF.

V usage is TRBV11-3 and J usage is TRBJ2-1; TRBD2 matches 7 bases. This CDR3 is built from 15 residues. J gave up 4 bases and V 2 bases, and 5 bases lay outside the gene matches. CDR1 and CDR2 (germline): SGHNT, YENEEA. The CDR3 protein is CASSLRASGYNEQFF. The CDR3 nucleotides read TGTGCCAGCAGCTTAAGGGCTAGCGGATACAATGAGCAGTTCTTC.

The CDR3 region is CASSLSGGEKLFF. DNA of the CDR3: TGTGCCAGCAGCTTATCAGGGGGCGAAAAACTGTTTTTT. The chain couples TRBV7-8 to TRBJ1-4, with 8 bases that match TRBD1. J gave up 8 bases and V 2 bases, and 1 base lay outside the gene matches. The CDR3 spans 13 residues. Germline lookup yields CDR1 SGHVS and CDR2 FQNEAQ.

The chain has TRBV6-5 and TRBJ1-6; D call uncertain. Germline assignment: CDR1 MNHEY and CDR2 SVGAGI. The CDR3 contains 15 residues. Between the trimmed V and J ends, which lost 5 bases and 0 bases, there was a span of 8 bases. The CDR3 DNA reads TGTGCCAGCAGTCCCCTCGGCTCCTATAATTCACCCCTCCACTTT. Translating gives CASSPLGSYNSPLHF.

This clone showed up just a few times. CDR3 protein: CASSLPPGGYEQYF. The DNA of the CDR3 is TGTGCCAGCAGCTTACCTCCAGGGGGATACGAGCAGTACTTC. The chain couples TRBV7-2 to TRBJ2-7, with 7 bases fitting TRBD1. Trimming removed 2 bases from V and 4 bases from J; junction bases left unmatched: 5. The germline V gene encodes CDR1 SGHTA and CDR2 FQGNSA. The CDR3 sequence is 14 residues long.

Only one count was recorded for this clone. The CDR3 DNA sequence: TGTGCCAGTAGTCTCCCAAGGCGACGGGATGGCTACACCTTC. It specifies CASSLPRRRDGYTF. J is TRBJ1-2 and V is TRBV19; D uncertain. Per germline, CDR1 LNHDA and CDR2 SQIVND (reference sequence). Trimming shortened V by 5 bases and J by 6 bases, and 16 bases separated the two germline ends. This CDR3 is built from 14 residues.